This TCR beta chain was identified during a study of STAT3 mutations in large granular lymphocyte leukemia. Overall study: 40% of treated T-LGLL patients showed hematologic response to immunosuppression.

Overall study results and limits: Every T-cell large granular lymphocyte leukemia patient had at least one immunodominant TCR beta clonotype. Sampling intervals varied between patients and samples. Some patients had persisting codominant clonotypes that could mask small clones. Some patients had dominant TCR clones larger than their STAT3 mutant burden.

Assay: immunoSEQ multiplex PCR; the TCRdb copy retains only in-frame clones and omits some. The sample has 4,000 to 5,000 clones, more than 75% seen once. Germline V gene data show CDR1 as SQVTM and CDR2 as ANQGSEA. The CDR3 has 13 amino acids. V was pared by 3 bases and J by 4 bases, with 11 bases between. This clone was counted a single time. As yet, its antigen is unknown. The chain couples TRBV29-1 to TRBJ2-3, with D unresolved. The sequencing sample was made of peripheral blood mononuclear cells. The receptor was isolated from a boy younger than 18 with T-cell large granular lymphocyte leukemia. Some clones in this sample may be carry-over from other donors' samples. CDR3 in amino acids: CSVDLGLADTQYF. DNA for the CDR3: TGCAGCGTTGACCTGGGATTAGCAGATACGCAGTATTTT.